The rows below give T cell receptor beta chains drawn from one sample of a study of CD8 T cells in Susac syndrome. TCRdb processed the immunoSEQ multiplex PCR reads anew with MiXCR; each CDR3 protein has one entry. This table holds about 180,000 distinct CDR3 sequences, 94% found once. The sample was CD4+ T cells from PBMCs. The receptor set was obtained from a human donor with Susac syndrome. Both conserved end residues are trimmed from each CDR3. Where a row states a size, it is once, few, many or the class of an expanded clone; other rows omit it.

v_call,clone_size,cdr3_aa
TRBV3-1,NA,ASSHSLHSYNEQF
TRBV20-1,NA,SARIPRASSYNEQF
TRBV6-5,NA,ASRRGDGYGYT
TRBV3-1,NA,ASSQAGPEGAF
TRBV4-1,NA,ASSQDPRDTEAF
TRBV3-1,NA,ASSQERRGLGQY
TRBV20-1,NA,SARDAGNEQF
TRBV20-1,NA,SARKRTGPEGAF
TRBV7-2,NA,ASSSLGQPQH
TRBV3-1,NA,ASSQDWYNEQF
TRBV4-3,NA,ASSQEADRYSGNTIY
TRBV7-2,NA,ASSREYQETQY
TRBV6-6,NA,ASNLLEGHGETQY
TRBV25-1,once,ASEAGTGGPASNQPQH
TRBV29-1,NA,SVAEGVGEQF
TRBV9,few,ASSGDLSYEQY
TRBV15,NA,ATSPSRRGEQY
TRBV5-1,NA,ASSLAGTTYEQY